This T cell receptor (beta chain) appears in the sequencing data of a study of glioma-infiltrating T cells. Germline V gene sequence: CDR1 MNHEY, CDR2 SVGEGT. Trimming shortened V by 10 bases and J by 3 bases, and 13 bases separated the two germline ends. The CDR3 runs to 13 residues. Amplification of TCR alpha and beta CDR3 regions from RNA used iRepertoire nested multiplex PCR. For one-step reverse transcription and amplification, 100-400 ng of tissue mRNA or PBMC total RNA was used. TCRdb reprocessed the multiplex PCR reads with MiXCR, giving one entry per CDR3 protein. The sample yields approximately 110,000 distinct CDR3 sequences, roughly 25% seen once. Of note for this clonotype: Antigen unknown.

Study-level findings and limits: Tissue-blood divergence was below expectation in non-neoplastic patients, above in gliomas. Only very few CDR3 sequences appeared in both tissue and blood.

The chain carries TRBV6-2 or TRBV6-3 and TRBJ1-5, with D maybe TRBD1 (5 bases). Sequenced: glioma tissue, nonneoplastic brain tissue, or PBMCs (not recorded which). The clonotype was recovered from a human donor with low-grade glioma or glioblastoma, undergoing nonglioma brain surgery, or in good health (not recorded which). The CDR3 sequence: CAIQGGPNQPQHF. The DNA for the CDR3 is TGTGCCATCCAGGGTGGCCCCAATCAGCCCCAGCATTTT.